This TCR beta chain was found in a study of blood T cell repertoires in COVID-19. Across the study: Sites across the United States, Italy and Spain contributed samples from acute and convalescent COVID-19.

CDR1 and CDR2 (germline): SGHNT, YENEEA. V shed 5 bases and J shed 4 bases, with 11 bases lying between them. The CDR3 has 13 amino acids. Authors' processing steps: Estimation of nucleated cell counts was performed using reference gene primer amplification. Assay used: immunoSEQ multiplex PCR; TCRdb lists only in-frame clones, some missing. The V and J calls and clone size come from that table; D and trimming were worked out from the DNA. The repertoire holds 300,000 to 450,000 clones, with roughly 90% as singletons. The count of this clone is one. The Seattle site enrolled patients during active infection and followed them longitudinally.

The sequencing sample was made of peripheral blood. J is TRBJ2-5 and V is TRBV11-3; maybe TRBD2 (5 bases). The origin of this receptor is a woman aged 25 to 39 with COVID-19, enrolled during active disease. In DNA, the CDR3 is TGTGCCAGCAGCGACCGGGAAATAGAGACCCAGTACTTC. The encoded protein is CASSDREIETQYF. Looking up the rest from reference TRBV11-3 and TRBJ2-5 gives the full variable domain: EAGVVQSPRYKIIEKKQPVAFWCNPISGHNTLYWYLQNLGQGPELLIRYENEEAVDDSQLPKDRFSAERLKGVDSTLKIQPAELGDSAVYLCASSDREIETQYFGPGTRLLVL.